The 14 T cell receptor beta chains below all came from one sample that was sequenced in a study of control samples from healthy donors and cancer patients. Sequenced by immunoSEQ multiplex PCR; TCRdb stores in-frame clones only, minus some. The sample consists of roughly 130,000 clones, 70% to 90% of them appearing once. The sequencing sample was made of blood. Receptors were obtained from a man aged 45-65 years in good health.

The chain carries TRBV11-2 and TRBJ2-1; D possibly corresponds to TRBD2 (6 bases). The CDR3 has 17 amino acids. Germline loops: CDR1 SGHAT, CDR2 FQNNGV. V was trimmed by 4 bases and J by 4 bases, leaving 20 bases between them. CDR3 loop: CASSSAVWTNYYNEQFF. For the CDR3, the DNA is TGTGCCAGCAGCTCAGCTGTTTGGACTAACTATTACAATGAGCAGTTCTTC.

This chain uses TRBV5-1 with TRBJ2-3, with 9 bases lining up with TRBD2. In germline, CDR1 is SGHRS, CDR2 YFSETQ. The CDR3 is 16 amino acids. The DNA for the CDR3 is TGCCCCCGCAGCTGGGGCGGGGGGGGAGGCACAGATACGCAGTATTTT. As protein: CPRSWGGGGGTDTQYF.

The chain couples TRBV6-5 to TRBJ1-4, with TRBD1 matching over 9 bases. This CDR3 has 15 amino acids. V was pared by 8 bases and J by 6 bases, with 10 bases of the junction left unmatched. Looked up from germline, CDR1 is MNHEY and CDR2 is SVGAGI. CDR3 sequence (DNA): TGTGCCAGCGGGAGACCGGGACAGGGTCATGAAAAACTGTTTTTT. It is translated as CASGRPGQGHEKLFF.

The chain combines TRBV4-1 with TRBJ2-6, with TRBD1 as a possible D gene (6 bases). V was clipped by 4 bases and J by 2 bases, with 18 bases between them. CDR3 length: 18 residues. Germline values: CDR1 MGHRA, CDR2 YSYEKL. The CDR3 DNA sequence: TGCGCCAGCAGCCCGAGGGTTAACGAGGGGGCTGGGGCCAACGTCCTGACTTTC. Translated: CASSPRVNEGAGANVLTF.

This clone is a singleton in its sample. This chain links TRBV12-3 or TRBV12-4 with TRBJ1-1, with D maybe TRBD1 (5 bases). The germline V and J ends were trimmed by 5 bases and 4 bases, with 11 bases remaining between them. CDR3 length equals 13 residues. CDR3 sequence reads: CASSPAGRTEAFF. In DNA form, the CDR3 reads TGTGCCAGCAGTCCCGCGGGACGCACTGAAGCTTTCTTT.

The chain combines TRBV2 with TRBJ2-1; 7 nucleotides match TRBD1. Trimming cost V 6 bases and J 0 bases; bases outside gene matches: 2. Germline assignment: CDR1 SNHLY and CDR2 FYNNEI. There are 14 residues in the CDR3. The DNA for the CDR3 is TGTGCCAGCAGCTGGGACAGCTCCTACAATGAGCAGTTCTTC. Its translation is CASSWDSSYNEQFF.

The chain has TRBV24-1 and TRBJ2-2; D not certain. V lost 6 bases and J 5 bases, leaving 9 bases between the germline ends. The CDR3 has 13 amino acids. Germline V gene data show CDR1 as KGHDR and CDR2 as SFDVKD. The CDR3 bases are TGTGCCACCAGTCCTATAGGGACCGGGGAGCTGTTTTTT. Translated, it gives CATSPIGTGELFF.

The rearrangement links TRBV7-2 to TRBJ2-3; 7 bases line up with TRBD1. CDR3 length: 15 residues. J lost 1 base, V lost 5 bases, and 6 bases had no gene match. Per the germline V gene, CDR1 is SGHTA and CDR2 is FQGNSA. The CDR3 coding sequence is TGTGCCAGCAGCACTCGGACAGGCCGCACAGATACGCAGTATTTT. As protein: CASSTRTGRTDTQYF.

The rearrangement joins TRBV3-1 (or the pseudogene TRBV3-2) to TRBJ1-2, with 8 nucleotides matching TRBD1. The CDR3 is 15 amino acids. Looked up from germline, CDR1 is LGHDT and CDR2 is YNNKEL (reference sequence). The junction had 7 bases not matched to a gene; V was cut back by 2 bases and J by 5 bases. For the CDR3, the DNA is TGTGCCAGCAGCCAAACCGGGACAGGTACTTATGGCTACACCTTC. Translated: CASSQTGTGTYGYTF.

The chain combines TRBV18 with TRBJ2-3; TRBD2 agrees at 15 bases. The V and J ends lost 6 bases and 3 bases, in that order; junction bases with no gene match: 7. The CDR3 length is 17 residues. Germline V gene lookup returns CDR1 KGHSH and CDR2 LQKENI. The DNA of the CDR3 is TGTGCCAGCTCGTTCCGGACTAGCGGGGGGGAGACAGATACGCAGTATTTT. It specifies CASSFRTSGGETDTQYF.

This clone was counted between two and nine times. The gene calls are TRBV3-1 (or the pseudogene TRBV3-2) and TRBJ2-1, with D possibly matching TRBD1 (6 bases). Germline V gene data show CDR1 as LGHDT and CDR2 as YNNKEL (reference sequence). The V end lost 4 bases, the J end lost 4 bases, and 17 bases lay between the germline ends. The CDR3 is made up of 16 amino acids. The CDR3, as DNA: TGTGCCAGCAGCCTACCGATAGGACAGCAATACAATGAGCAGTTCTTC. Its protein is CASSLPIGQQYNEQFF.

V and J are TRBV18 and TRBJ2-7; no firm D call. The germline CDR1 and CDR2 sequences are KGHSH and LQKENI. This CDR3 spans 15 amino acids. V gave up 1 base and J gave up 1 base, with 11 bases separating them. Written as DNA, the CDR3 is TGTGCCAGCTCACCACAAGAACAGAATTCCTACGAGCAGTACTTC. Encoded protein: CASSPQEQNSYEQYF.

Note on this clone: The sample has other DNA sequences that encode this CDR3 too. The chain has TRBV5-1 and TRBJ1-1; D not resolved. This CDR3 spans 13 amino acids. Germline CDR1 reads SGHRS; CDR2 reads YFSETQ. V lost 0 bases to trimming and J lost 0 bases, with 3 bases between them. DNA for the CDR3: TGCGCCAGCAGCTTGGGTATGAACACTGAAGCTTTCTTT. Its protein product is CASSLGMNTEAFF.

The chain couples TRBV5-5 to TRBJ2-7; D call uncertain. The V end lost 0 bases, the J end lost 0 bases, and 10 bases lay between the germline ends. The CDR3 is 15 amino acids. Germline assignment: CDR1 SGHKS and CDR2 YYEKEE (reference sequence). The DNA of the CDR3 is TGTGCCAGCAGCTTGGGTGCAGGTATCTCCTACGAGCAGTACTTC. This translates into CASSLGAGISYEQYF. The whole variable domain, filled in from reference TRBV5-5 and TRBJ2-7, reads DAGVTQSPTHLIKTRGQQVTLRCSPISGHKSVSWYQQVLGQGPQFIFQYYEKEERGRGNFPDRFSARQFPNYSSELNVNALLLGDSALYLCASSLGAGISYEQYFGPGTRLTVT.